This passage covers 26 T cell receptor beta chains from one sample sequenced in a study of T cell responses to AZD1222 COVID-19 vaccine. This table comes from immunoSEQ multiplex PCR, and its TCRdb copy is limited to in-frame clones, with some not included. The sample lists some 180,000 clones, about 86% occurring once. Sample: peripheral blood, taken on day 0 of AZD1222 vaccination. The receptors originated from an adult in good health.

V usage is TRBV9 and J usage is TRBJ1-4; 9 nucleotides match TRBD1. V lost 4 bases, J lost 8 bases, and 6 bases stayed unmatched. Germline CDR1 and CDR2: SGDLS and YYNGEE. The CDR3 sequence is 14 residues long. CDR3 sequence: CASSPGTGNEKLFF. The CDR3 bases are TGTGCCAGCAGCCCCGGGACAGGGAACGAAAAACTGTTTTTT.

The chain's CDR3 is CASSLGPFGGLNQPQHF. CDR3 nucleotide sequence: TGTGCCAGCAGTCTAGGGCCTTTCGGGGGGCTCAATCAGCCCCAGCATTTT. The J gene is TRBJ1-5, the V gene TRBV6-6, with D maybe TRBD1 (6 bases). Per the germline V gene, CDR1 is MNHNY and CDR2 is SVGAGI (reference sequence). There are 17 residues in the CDR3. The ends were cut back, 5 bases at V and 3 bases at J, with 20 bases in the middle.

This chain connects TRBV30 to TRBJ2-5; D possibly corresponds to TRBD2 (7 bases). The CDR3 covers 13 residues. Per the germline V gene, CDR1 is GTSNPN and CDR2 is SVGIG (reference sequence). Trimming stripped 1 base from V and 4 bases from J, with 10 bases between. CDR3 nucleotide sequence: TGTGCCTGGAGTGAAGGGGGGGGAGAGACCCAGTACTTC. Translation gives CAWSEGGGETQYF.

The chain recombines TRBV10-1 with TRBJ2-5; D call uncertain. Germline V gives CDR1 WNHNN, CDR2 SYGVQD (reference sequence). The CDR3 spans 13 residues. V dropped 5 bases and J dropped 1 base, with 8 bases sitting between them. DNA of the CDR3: TGCGCCAGCAGTCGAGGTCCCCAAGAGACCCAGTACTTC. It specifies CASSRGPQETQYF.

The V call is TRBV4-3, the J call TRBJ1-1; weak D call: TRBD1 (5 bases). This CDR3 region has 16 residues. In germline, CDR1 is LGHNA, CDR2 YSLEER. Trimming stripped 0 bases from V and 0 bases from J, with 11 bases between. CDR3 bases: TGCGCCAGCAGCCAAGATCGAGGGGAACTGAACACTGAAGCTTTCTTT. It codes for CASSQDRGELNTEAFF.

The CDR3 region has the DNA TGCGCCAGCAGCCATCGGTCCGTTAACAATGAGCAGTTCTTC. Amino acids: CASSHRSVNNEQFF. This sequence joins TRBV4-1 and TRBJ2-1; no clear D. This CDR3 has 14 residues. The V gene lost 3 bases and the J gene lost 5 bases, with 11 bases spanning the gap. Looked up from germline, CDR1 is MGHRA and CDR2 is YSYEKL.

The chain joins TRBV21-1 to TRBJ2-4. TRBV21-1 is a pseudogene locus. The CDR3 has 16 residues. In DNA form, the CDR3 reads TGTGCCAGCAGCAAACGGGACGCTCGGGCCAAAAACATTCAGTACTTC. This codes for CASSKRDARAKNIQYF.

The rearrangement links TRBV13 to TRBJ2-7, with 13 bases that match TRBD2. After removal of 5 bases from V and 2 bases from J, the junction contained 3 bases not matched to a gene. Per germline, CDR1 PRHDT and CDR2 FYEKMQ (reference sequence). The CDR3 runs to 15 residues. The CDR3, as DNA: TGTGCCAGCAGCGAGGGGACTAGCGGGGCCTACGAGCAGTACTTC. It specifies CASSEGTSGAYEQYF.

The CDR3 bases are TGTGCCAGCAGCCCTGGGACAAGGGACGGTGGCTACACCTTC. The encoded protein is CASSPGTRDGGYTF. The chain recombines TRBV5-8 with TRBJ1-2, with D possibly matching TRBD1 (6 bases). CDR3 size: 14 residues. V lost 4 bases and J lost 7, with 17 bases in between. Germline V gene data show CDR1 as SGHTS and CDR2 as YDEGEE.

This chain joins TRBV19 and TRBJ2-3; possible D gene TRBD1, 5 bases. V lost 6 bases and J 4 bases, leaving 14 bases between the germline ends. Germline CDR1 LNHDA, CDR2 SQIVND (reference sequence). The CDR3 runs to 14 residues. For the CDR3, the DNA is TGTGCCAGTAGAAGGGATTGGGGCCCAGATACGCAGTATTTT. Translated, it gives CASRRDWGPDTQYF.

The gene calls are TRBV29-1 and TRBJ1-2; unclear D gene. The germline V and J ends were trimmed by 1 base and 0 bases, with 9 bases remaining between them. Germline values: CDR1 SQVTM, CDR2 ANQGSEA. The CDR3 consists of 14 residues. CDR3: CSVEVSQPNYGYTF. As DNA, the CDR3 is TGCAGCGTTGAAGTCTCACAGCCTAACTATGGCTACACCTTC.

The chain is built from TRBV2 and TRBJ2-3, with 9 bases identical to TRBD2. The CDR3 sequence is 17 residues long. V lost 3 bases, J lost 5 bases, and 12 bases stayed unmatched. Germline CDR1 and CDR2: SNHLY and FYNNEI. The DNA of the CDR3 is TGTGCCAGCAGTGATATAGCGGGGGAGCCCATGAGAGATACGCAGTATTTT. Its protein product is CASSDIAGEPMRDTQYF.

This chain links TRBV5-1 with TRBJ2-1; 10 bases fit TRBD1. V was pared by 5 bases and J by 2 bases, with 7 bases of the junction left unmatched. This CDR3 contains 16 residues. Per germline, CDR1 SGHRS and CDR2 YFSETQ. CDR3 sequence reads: CASRLMTGGPYNEQFF. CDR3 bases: TGCGCCAGCAGACTCATGACAGGGGGCCCCTACAATGAGCAGTTCTTC. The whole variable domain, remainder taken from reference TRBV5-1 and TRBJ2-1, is KAGVTQTPRYLIKTRGQQVTLSCSPISGHRSVSWYQQTPGQGLQFLFEYFSETQRNKGNFPGRFSGRQFSNSRSEMNVSTLELGDSALYLCASRLMTGGPYNEQFFGPGTRLTVL.

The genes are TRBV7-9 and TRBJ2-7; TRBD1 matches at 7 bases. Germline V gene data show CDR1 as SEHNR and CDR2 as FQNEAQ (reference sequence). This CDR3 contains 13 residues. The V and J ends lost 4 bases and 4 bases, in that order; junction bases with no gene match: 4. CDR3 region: CASSSRDRYEQYF. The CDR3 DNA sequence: TGTGCCAGCAGCTCCAGGGACAGATACGAGCAGTACTTC.

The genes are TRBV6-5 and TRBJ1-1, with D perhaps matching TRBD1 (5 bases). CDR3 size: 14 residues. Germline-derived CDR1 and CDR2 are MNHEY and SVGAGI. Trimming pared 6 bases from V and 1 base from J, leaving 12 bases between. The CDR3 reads CASSSPTANTEAFF. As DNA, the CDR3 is TGTGCCAGCAGCTCCCCGACAGCGAACACTGAAGCTTTCTTT.

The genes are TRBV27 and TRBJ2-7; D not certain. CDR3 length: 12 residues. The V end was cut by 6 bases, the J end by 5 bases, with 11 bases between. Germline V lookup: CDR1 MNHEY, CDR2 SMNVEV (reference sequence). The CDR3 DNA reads TGTGCCAGCAGCCAAGGGCCCCACGAGCAGTACTTC. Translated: CASSQGPHEQYF.

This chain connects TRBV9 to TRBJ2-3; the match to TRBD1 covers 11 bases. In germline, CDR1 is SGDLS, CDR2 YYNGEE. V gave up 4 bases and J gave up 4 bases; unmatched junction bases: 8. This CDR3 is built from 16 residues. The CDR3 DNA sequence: TGTGCCAGCAGCACAGGGACAGGGGGTAGGTCAGATACGCAGTATTTT. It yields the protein CASSTGTGGRSDTQYF.

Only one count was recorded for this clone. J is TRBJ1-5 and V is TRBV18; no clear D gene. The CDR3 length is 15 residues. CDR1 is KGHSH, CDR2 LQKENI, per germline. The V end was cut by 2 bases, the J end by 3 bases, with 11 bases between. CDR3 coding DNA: TGTGCCAGCTCACCAGAATCCCTATACAATCAGCCCCAGCATTTT. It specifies CASSPESLYNQPQHF.

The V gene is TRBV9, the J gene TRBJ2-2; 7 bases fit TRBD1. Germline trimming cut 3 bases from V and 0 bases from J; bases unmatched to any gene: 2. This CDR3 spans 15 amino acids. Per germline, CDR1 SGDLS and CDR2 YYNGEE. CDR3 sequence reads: CASSAGTANTGELFF. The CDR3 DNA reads TGTGCCAGCAGCGCCGGGACAGCGAACACCGGGGAGCTGTTTTTT.

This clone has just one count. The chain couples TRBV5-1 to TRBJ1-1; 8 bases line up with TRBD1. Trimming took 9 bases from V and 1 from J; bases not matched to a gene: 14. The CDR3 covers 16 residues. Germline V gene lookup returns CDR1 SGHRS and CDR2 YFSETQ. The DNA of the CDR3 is TGCGCCACCACCCCTGGGACAGGACGAGGGAACACTGAAGCTTTCTTT. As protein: CATTPGTGRGNTEAFF.

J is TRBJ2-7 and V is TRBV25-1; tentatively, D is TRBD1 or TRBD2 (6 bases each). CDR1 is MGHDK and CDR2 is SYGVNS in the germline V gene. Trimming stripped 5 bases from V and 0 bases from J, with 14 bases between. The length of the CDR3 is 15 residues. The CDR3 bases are TGTGCCAGCAGTCTCCGTGGGGGGCTCTCCTACGAGCAGTACTTC. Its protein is CASSLRGGLSYEQYF.

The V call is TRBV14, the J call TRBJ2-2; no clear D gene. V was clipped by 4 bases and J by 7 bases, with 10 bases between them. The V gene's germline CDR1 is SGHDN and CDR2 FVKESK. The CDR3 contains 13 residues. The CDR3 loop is CASSPSTYGELFF. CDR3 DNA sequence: TGTGCCAGCAGCCCCTCAACCTACGGGGAGCTGTTTTTT.

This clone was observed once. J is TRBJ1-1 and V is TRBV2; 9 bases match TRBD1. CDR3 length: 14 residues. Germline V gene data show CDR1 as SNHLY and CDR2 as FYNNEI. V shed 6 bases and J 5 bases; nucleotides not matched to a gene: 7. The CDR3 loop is CASSLQGARTEAFF. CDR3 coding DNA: TGTGCCAGCAGCTTACAGGGGGCGCGTACTGAAGCTTTCTTT.

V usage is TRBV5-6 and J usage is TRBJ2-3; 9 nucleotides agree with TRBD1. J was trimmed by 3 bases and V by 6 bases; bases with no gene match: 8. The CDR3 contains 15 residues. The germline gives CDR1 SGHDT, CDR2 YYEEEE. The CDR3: CASTRPGQGTDTQYF. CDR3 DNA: TGTGCCAGCACCCGGCCGGGACAGGGAACAGATACGCAGTATTTT.

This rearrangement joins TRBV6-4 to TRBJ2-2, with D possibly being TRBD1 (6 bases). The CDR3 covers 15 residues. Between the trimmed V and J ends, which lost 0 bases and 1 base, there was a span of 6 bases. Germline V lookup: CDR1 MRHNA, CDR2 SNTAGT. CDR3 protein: CASSDSGQNTGELFF. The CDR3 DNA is TGTGCCAGCAGTGACTCGGGACAGAACACCGGGGAGCTGTTTTTT.

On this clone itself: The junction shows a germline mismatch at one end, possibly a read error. CDR3 loop: CASSRGQGDHYEQYF. Here the CDR3 DNA reads TGTGCTAGCAGCCGGGGACAGGGGGACCACTACGAGCAGTACTTC. The rearrangement uses TRBV7-7 and TRBJ2-7; 11 bases match TRBD1. CDR3 length: 15 residues. The germline V gene encodes CDR1 SSHAT and CDR2 FNYEAQ (reference sequence).